The 10 T cell receptor beta chains in this list originate from one sample, sequenced in a study of blood T cells in healthy people across ages. Together with a sample-barcoded 5' primer, a J-beta primer mix was included in a second PCR lasting 7 to 11 cycles. TCRdb processed the 5' RACE reads anew with MiXCR; each CDR3 protein has one entry. Seen here are hundreds of thousands of distinct CDR3 sequences, roughly half observed once, and the top ten hold roughly 13%. Sequenced material: blood. The source is a woman aged 80 or older in good health.

This clonotype was seen a handful of times. The chain is built from TRBV12-3 or TRBV12-4 and TRBJ1-4; D is ambiguous. Trimming stripped 5 bases from V and 4 bases from J, with 14 bases between. The CDR3 totals 15 residues. The CDR3 nucleotides read TGTGCCAGCAGTCCCTACAAAACGTATAATGAAAAACTGTTTTTT. It translates to CASSPYKTYNEKLFF.

On this clonotype: A much larger clone sits a single nucleotide away, making a read error possible. V usage is TRBV7-2 and J usage is TRBJ2-1; 8 bases align to TRBD2. Unmatched junction bases numbered 3, after V lost 1 base and J lost 4 bases. The CDR3 is made up of 15 amino acids. Germline V lookup: CDR1 SGHTA, CDR2 FQGNSA. The CDR3 DNA is TGTGCCAGCAGCTTAGACGGGAGGGTGTACAATGAGCAGTTCTTC. It encodes CASSLDGRVYNEQFF.

In its sample, this clonotype was seen many times. This rearrangement joins TRBV5-1 to TRBJ2-2; possible D gene TRBD2, 5 bases. The CDR3 sequence is 15 residues long. Between the trimmed V and J ends, which lost 0 bases and 6 bases, there was a span of 12 bases. Germline V gene sequence: CDR1 SGHRS, CDR2 YFSETQ. The chain's CDR3 is CASSLDPIGAGELFF. CDR3 nucleotide sequence: TGCGCCAGCAGCTTGGATCCTATCGGGGCCGGGGAGCTGTTTTTT.

This chain links TRBV29-1 with TRBJ1-1; 9 positions agree with TRBD1. The CDR3 contains 13 residues. After removal of 7 bases from V and 5 bases from J, the junction contained 8 bases not matched to a gene. CDR1 is SQVTM and CDR2 is ANQGSEA in the germline V gene. CDR3 nucleotide sequence: TGCAGCGGGGAGGGACAGGGCGGTACTGAAGCTTTCTTT. It is translated as CSGEGQGGTEAFF.

The rearrangement uses TRBV12-3 or TRBV12-4 and TRBJ2-2; 8 positions match TRBD2. The CDR3 runs to 15 residues. Trimming cost V 10 bases and J 2 bases; bases outside gene matches: 9. CDR3 region: CATGKLAANTGELFF. DNA for the CDR3: TGTGCCACCGGAAAACTAGCGGCCAACACCGGGGAGCTGTTTTTT.

This clonotype was counted ten times or more. The rearrangement links TRBV5-1 to TRBJ2-1, with 10 bases aligning to TRBD2. The V and J ends lost 5 bases and 2 bases, in that order; junction bases with no gene match: 1. Germline lookup yields CDR1 SGHRS and CDR2 YFSETQ. The CDR3 is 14 residues long. CDR3 in amino acids: CASRSGGAYNEQFF. The CDR3 region has the DNA TGCGCCAGCAGAAGCGGGGGGGCCTACAATGAGCAGTTCTTC.

This clonotype was observed many times. The chain employs TRBV2 and TRBJ2-5; D might be TRBD2 (6 bases). This CDR3 spans 12 amino acids. Trimming took 11 bases from V and 2 from J, leaving 12 bases between them. Germline CDR1 SNHLY, CDR2 FYNNEI. Written as DNA, the CDR3 is TGTGCCGGCGGGACCGAACAAGAGACCCAGTACTTC. It yields the protein CAGGTEQETQYF.

This clonotype was seen ten or more times. The CDR3 region is CASSSTSGNNEQFF. The CDR3 nucleotides are TGTGCCAGCAGTTCTACTAGCGGAAACAATGAGCAGTTCTTC. The genes are TRBV27 and TRBJ2-1, with 8 bases matching TRBD2. Germline trimming cut 4 bases from V and 5 bases from J; bases unmatched to any gene: 4. CDR1 MNHEY and CDR2 SMNVEV come from the germline V gene (reference sequence). The CDR3 loop spans 14 amino acids.

The chain has TRBV29-1 and TRBJ2-5; D uncertain. Between the trimmed V and J ends, which lost 7 bases and 4 bases, there was a span of 10 bases. This CDR3 is 11 amino acids long. The V gene's germline CDR1 is SQVTM and CDR2 ANQGSEA. The CDR3 DNA reads TGCAGCGGGTCGTTAGGAGAGACCCAGTACTTC. Protein sequence: CSGSLGETQYF.

The CDR3 bases are TGTGCCAGCAGTAGCAGGACAACGAACGGAAACACCATATATTTT. This translates into CASSSRTTNGNTIYF. The rearrangement joins TRBV12-3 or TRBV12-4 to TRBJ1-3; a possible D gene is TRBD1 (5 bases). CDR3 size: 15 residues. Trimming shortened V by 5 bases and J by 4 bases, and 15 bases separated the two germline ends.